What follows are 17 T cell receptor beta chains derived from one specimen sequenced in a study of T cell clonality in common variable immunodeficiency. Study-level findings and limits: Reportedly, TCR beta sequences from common variable immunodeficiency showed fewer deletions and N-nucleotide insertions.

TCRdb's copy holds only in-frame clones and misses some; the assay was immunoSEQ multiplex PCR. The sample holds tens of thousands of clones, and no clone turns up only once. These receptors have no identified antigens. Sequencing used peripheral blood mononuclear cells. Source of these receptors: a human donor with common variable immunodeficiency.

This clone is medium-sized within its sample. Read coverage stops 3 residues before the CDR3 terminus; the germline J gene supplies the remainder. The chain carries TRBV7-9 and TRBJ1-1; possibly TRBD1 for D (6 bases). Germline V CDR1 and CDR2: SEHNR, FQNEAQ (reference sequence). The CDR3 extends over 11 amino acids. The CDR3 DNA, read in part, is TGTGCCAGCAGCCCACAGGGAGAA. Its translation is CASSPQGE. The complete CDR3 reads CASSPQGEAFF.

This clone was seen a handful of times. The DNA ends 3 residues before the CDR3 does, and the rest of the CDR3 is filled in from the germline J gene. This chain connects TRBV11-2 to TRBJ2-1; 8 positions match TRBD2. The CDR3 contains 15 residues. CDR1 is SGHAT, CDR2 FQNNGV, per germline. Germline trimming cut 4 bases from V and 3 bases from J; bases unmatched to any gene: 5. CDR3 amino acids: CASSWSSGIYNEQFF. CDR3 bases read: TGTGCCAGCAGCTGGAGTAGCGGGATCTACAATGAG. The whole variable domain, remainder taken from reference TRBV11-2 and TRBJ2-1, is EAGVAQSPRYKIIEKRQSVAFWCNPISGHATLYWYQQILGQGPKLLIQFQNNGVVDDSQLPKDRFSAERLKGVDSTLKIQPAKLEDSAVYLCASSWSSGIYNEQFFGPGTRLTVL.

Comments on this clone: The read gets to within 3 residues of the CDR3 end, and the germline J gene fills in the rest. The rearrangement uses TRBV19 and TRBJ1-5; 11 bases agree with TRBD1. The germline V gene encodes CDR1 LNHDA and CDR2 SQIVND (reference sequence). V dropped 9 bases and J dropped 2; count of bases not matched to a gene: 12. The CDR3 is 17 amino acids. The covered CDR3 bases are TGTGCCAGCCGACCTGGGATGGGACAGGGGGGCAATCAGCCC. This encodes CASRPGMGQGGNQP. The CDR3 in its entirety is CASRPGMGQGGNQPQHF.

Points on this clone: The read terminates 3 residues ahead of where the CDR3 ends, so the germline J gene completes it. The chain couples TRBV13 to TRBJ2-1; D possibly corresponds to TRBD2 (6 bases). The CDR3 spans 15 residues. From germline, CDR1 is PRHDT and CDR2 FYEKMQ (reference sequence). V was pared by 0 bases and J by 8 bases, with 14 bases between. The CDR3 DNA, read in part, is TGTGCCAGCAGCTTAGGTCCGGGGGACGGCTATGAG. It translates to CASSLGPGDGYE. Given in full, the CDR3 is CASSLGPGDGYEQFF.

This clone was detected many times. Read sequence stops 3 residues before the CDR3 end, and the germline J gene provides the missing end. The rearrangement links TRBV7-2 to TRBJ1-6; TRBD1 agrees at 8 bases. This CDR3 region has 13 residues. Germline V gives CDR1 SGHTA, CDR2 FQGNSA. The V gene end was trimmed by 7 bases and the J gene end by 9 bases; junction bases not matched to a gene: 5. The part of the CDR3 DNA that was read is TGTGCCAGCACCGGACAGGGAGGTTCACCC. Its protein is CASTGQGGSP. The full CDR3 protein reads CASTGQGGSPLHF.

This clone was observed a few times. The CDR3 end falls 3 residues outside the read, so it is completed with the germline J gene. The chain combines TRBV7-8 with TRBJ1-6, with a tentative D call TRBD1 (5 bases). Germline CDR1 reads SGHVS; CDR2 reads FQNEAQ. V lost 5 bases to trimming and J lost 7 bases, with 15 bases between them. The CDR3 extends over 15 amino acids. The DNA read from the CDR3 is TGTGCCAGCAGCACCACAGGTACACGAAATTCACCC. It codes for CASSTTGTRNSP. The whole CDR3 is CASSTTGTRNSPLHF.

The table lists this clone with many counts. The read terminates 3 residues ahead of where the CDR3 ends, so the germline J gene completes it. The V gene is TRBV10-3, the J gene TRBJ1-2, with D tentatively TRBD1 (6 bases). CDR1 is ENHRY and CDR2 is SYGVKD in the germline V gene. This CDR3 comprises 14 residues. The sequenced part of the CDR3 DNA is TGTGCCATCAGTGAAACTACCACAGGGAAAGGC. Translated, it gives CAISETTTGKG. The CDR3 as a whole reads CAISETTTGKGYTF.

Worth noting for this clone: The read stops 3 residues short of the end of the CDR3; the missing end is completed from the germline J gene. V gene TRBV18 combines with J gene TRBJ2-1; 9 nucleotides line up with TRBD2. Germline CDR1 reads KGHSH; CDR2 reads LQKENI. The CDR3 spans 16 residues. After removal of 2 bases from V and 4 bases from J, the junction contained 6 bases not matched to a gene. The CDR3 bases that were read are TGTGCCAGCTCACCAAGGCTAGCGGGAAATTACAATGAG. Its protein product is CASSPRLAGNYNE. The entire CDR3 protein reads CASSPRLAGNYNEQFF.

A note on this clone: With the read ending 3 residues before the CDR3 end, the germline J gene is used to fill in that end. The chain has TRBV30 and TRBJ1-5; TRBD1 matches at 9 bases. The CDR3 sequence is 14 residues long. V shed 4 bases and J 8 bases; nucleotides not matched to a gene: 9. Germline V gives CDR1 GTSNPN, CDR2 SVGIG (reference sequence). The CDR3 protein is CAWNGQGKNKPQHF. Incomplete CDR3 DNA: TGTGCCTGGAACGGACAGGGGAAGAATAAGCCC.

This clone was observed at least ten times. The DNA ends 3 residues before the CDR3 does, and the rest of the CDR3 is filled in from the germline J gene. The chain carries TRBV20-1 and TRBJ2-7, with 9 bases aligning to TRBD1. J gave up 4 bases and V 5 bases, and 9 bases lay outside the gene matches. The CDR3 length is 14 residues. Germline lookup yields CDR1 DFQATT and CDR2 SNEGSKA (reference sequence). The CDR3 sequence: CSAWGQGGRYEQYF. The CDR3 bases that were read are TGCAGTGCTTGGGGACAGGGCGGAAGGTACGAG.

This clone appeared many times. The missing CDR3 end, 3 residues past where the read stops, is filled in from the germline J gene. This chain connects TRBV19 to TRBJ2-3, with D possibly TRBD2 on 6 matching bases. CDR1 and CDR2 (germline): LNHDA, SQIVND (reference sequence). The CDR3 is 15 residues long. V lost 4 bases and J 3 bases, leaving 14 bases between the germline ends. The CDR3 protein is CASSSGGRTTDTQYF. The sequenced part of the CDR3 DNA is TGTGCCAGTAGTAGCGGTGGGAGGACTACAGATACG. The full variable domain, completed using reference TRBV19 and TRBJ2-3, is DGGITQSPKYLFRKEGQNVTLSCEQNLNHDAMYWYRQDPGQGLRLIYYSQIVNDFQKGDIAEGYSVSREKKESFPLTVTSAQKNPTAFYLCASSSGGRTTDTQYFGPGTRLTVL.

Comment on this clone: The read ends 3 residues early relative to the CDR3; the germline J gene fills the gap. The chain couples TRBV30 to TRBJ2-2; 7 nucleotides align to TRBD1. V was clipped by 8 bases and J by 0 bases; unmatched bases: 6. The CDR3 extends over 14 amino acids. Germline assignment: CDR1 GTSNPN and CDR2 SVGIG (reference sequence). The DNA read from the CDR3 is TGTGCCCAACGGACAGGAGCGAACACCGGGGAG. Its protein is CAQRTGANTGE. The CDR3 in its entirety is CAQRTGANTGELFF. The entire variable domain, with the rest obtained from reference TRBV30 and TRBJ2-2, is as follows: SQTIHQWPATLVQPVGSPLSLECTVEGTSNPNLYWYRQAAGRGLQLLFYSVGIGQISSEVPQNLSASRPQDRQFILSSKKLLLSDSGFYLCAQRTGANTGELFFGEGSRLTVL.

Details on this clone: The read halts 3 residues ahead of the CDR3 end, with the missing end drawn from the germline J gene. This chain uses TRBV7-2 with TRBJ1-1; the D is unclear. The CDR3 totals 15 residues. Trimming removed 1 base at V and 3 bases at J, with 12 bases between. CDR1 and CDR2 (germline): SGHTA, FQGNSA. The CDR3 protein is CASSLVGPRDTEAFF. Partial CDR3 DNA: TGTGCCAGCAGCTTAGTAGGGCCGCGGGACACTGAA.

This clone was picked up a small number of times. The read ends 3 residues early relative to the CDR3; the germline J gene fills the gap. This chain connects TRBV6-4 to TRBJ2-1; tentative D call: TRBD1 (5 bases). Germline values: CDR1 MRHNA, CDR2 SNTAGT. Trimming shortened V by 4 bases and J by 0 bases, and 13 bases separated the two germline ends. The CDR3 totals 16 residues. The DNA read from the CDR3 is TGTGCCAGCAGTGCCCAGGGCCAGAGCTCCTACAATGAG. Translation: CASSAQGQSSYNE. In full, the CDR3 reads CASSAQGQSSYNEQFF.

This clone has a handful of counts. The read halts 3 residues ahead of the CDR3 end, with the missing end drawn from the germline J gene. The rearrangement links TRBV7-2 to TRBJ2-7, with 8 nucleotides matching TRBD1. CDR3 length: 15 amino acids. The junction had 4 bases not matched to a gene; V was cut back by 1 base and J by 2 bases. The germline V gene encodes CDR1 SGHTA and CDR2 FQGNSA. CDR3 DNA (partial): TGTGCCAGCAGCTTAGGCAGGGGGCGAGCCTACGAG. Translating gives CASSLGRGRAYE. The CDR3 in full is CASSLGRGRAYEQYF. The full variable domain, with the rest looked up from reference TRBV7-2 and TRBJ2-7, is GAGVSQSPSNKVTEKGKDVELRCDPISGHTALYWYRQSLGQGLEFLIYFQGNSAPDKSGLPSDRFSAERTGGSVSTLTIQRTQQEDSAVYLCASSLGRGRAYEQYFGPGTRLTVT.

This clone was seen repeatedly, ten times or more. The read finishes 3 residues shy of the CDR3 end, and the germline J gene is used to complete it. The rearrangement joins TRBV6-2 or TRBV6-3 to TRBJ2-1; 8 bases align to TRBD2. Germline lookup yields CDR1 MNHEY and CDR2 SVGEGT. Trimming at V came to 6 bases and at J to 6 bases, leaving 10 bases not matched to a gene. The length of the CDR3 is 15 residues. The chain's CDR3 is CASSPRGVGFNEQFF. Incomplete CDR3 DNA: TGTGCCAGCAGCCCGCGGGGGGTCGGTTTCAATGAG.

This clone was observed a handful of times. The CDR3 end lies 3 residues beyond the end of the read and is filled in from the germline J gene. The chain carries TRBV19 and TRBJ1-2; TRBD1 agrees at 9 bases. The V and J ends lost 7 bases and 6 bases, in that order; junction bases with no gene match: 3. The CDR3 contains 12 residues. Germline V gene lookup returns CDR1 LNHDA and CDR2 SQIVND (reference sequence). The covered CDR3 bases are TGTGCCAGTAATACAGGGGGCAATGGC. The encoded protein is CASNTGGNG. The whole CDR3 sequence reads CASNTGGNGYTF.